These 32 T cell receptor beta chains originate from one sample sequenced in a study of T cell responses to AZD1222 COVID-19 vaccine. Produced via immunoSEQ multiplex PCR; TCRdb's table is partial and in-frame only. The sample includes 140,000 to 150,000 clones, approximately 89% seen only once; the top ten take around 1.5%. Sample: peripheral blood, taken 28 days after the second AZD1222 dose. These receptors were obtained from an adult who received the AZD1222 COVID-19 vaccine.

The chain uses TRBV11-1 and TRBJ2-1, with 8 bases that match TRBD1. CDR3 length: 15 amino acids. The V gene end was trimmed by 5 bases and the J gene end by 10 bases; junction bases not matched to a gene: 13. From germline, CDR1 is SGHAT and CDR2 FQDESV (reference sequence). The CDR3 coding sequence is TGTGCCAGCAGCCGACAGGGGAGCCCGCGGGGAGAGCAGTTCTTC. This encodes CASSRQGSPRGEQFF.

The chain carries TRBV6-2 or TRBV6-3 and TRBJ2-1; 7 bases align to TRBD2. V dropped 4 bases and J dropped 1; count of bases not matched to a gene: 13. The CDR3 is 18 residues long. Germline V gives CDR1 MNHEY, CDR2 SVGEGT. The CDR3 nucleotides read TGTGCCAGCAGTTCTCGGGCGGGAGAGGAGTGGTCCTACAATGAGCAGTTCTTC. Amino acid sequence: CASSSRAGEEWSYNEQFF.

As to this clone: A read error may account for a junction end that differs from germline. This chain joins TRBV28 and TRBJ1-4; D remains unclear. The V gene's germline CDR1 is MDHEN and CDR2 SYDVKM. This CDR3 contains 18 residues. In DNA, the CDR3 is TGTGCCAGCAGCTTATCAAAGGTCGTCCGACCAACTAATGAAAAACTGTTTTTT. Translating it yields CASSLSKVVRPTNEKLFF.

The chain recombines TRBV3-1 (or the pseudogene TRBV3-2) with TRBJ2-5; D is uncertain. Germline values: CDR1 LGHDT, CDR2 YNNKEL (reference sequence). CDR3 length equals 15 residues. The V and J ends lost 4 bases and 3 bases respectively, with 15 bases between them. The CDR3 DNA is TGTGCCAGCAGCCTTATTTCTGTTAGAAAAGAGACCCAGTACTTC. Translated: CASSLISVRKETQYF.

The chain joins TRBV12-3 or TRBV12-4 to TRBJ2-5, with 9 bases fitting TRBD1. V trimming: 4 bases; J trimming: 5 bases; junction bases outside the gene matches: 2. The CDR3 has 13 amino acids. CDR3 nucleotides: TGTGCCAGCAGTTCGACAGGGGGTGAGACCCAGTACTTC. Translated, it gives CASSSTGGETQYF.

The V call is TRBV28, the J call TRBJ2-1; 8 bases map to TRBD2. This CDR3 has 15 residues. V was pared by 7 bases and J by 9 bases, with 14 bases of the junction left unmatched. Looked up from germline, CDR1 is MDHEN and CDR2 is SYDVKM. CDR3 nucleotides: TGTGCCAGCAAGAGTGGGTCAGCGGGAGTACTTGAGCAGTTCTTC. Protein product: CASKSGSAGVLEQFF.

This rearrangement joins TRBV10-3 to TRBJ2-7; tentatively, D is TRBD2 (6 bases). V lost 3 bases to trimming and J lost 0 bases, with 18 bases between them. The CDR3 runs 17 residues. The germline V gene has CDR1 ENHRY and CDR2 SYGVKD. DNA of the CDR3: TGTGCCATCAGTGAAACCCCCGGCGGCGGGAACTCCTACGAGCAGTACTTC. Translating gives CAISETPGGGNSYEQYF.

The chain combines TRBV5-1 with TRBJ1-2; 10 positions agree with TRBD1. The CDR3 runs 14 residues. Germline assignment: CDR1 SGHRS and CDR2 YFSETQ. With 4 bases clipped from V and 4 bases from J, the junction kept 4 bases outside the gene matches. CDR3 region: CASSLGDRGYGYTF. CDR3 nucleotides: TGCGCCAGCAGCCTGGGGGACAGGGGCTATGGCTACACCTTC.

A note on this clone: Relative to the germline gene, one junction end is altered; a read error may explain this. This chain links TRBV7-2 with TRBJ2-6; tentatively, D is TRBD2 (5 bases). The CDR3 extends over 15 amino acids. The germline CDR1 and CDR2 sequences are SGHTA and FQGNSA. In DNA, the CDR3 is TGTGCCAGCACCTTAGTGGGAGCGGGGGCCAACGTCCTGACTTTC. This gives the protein CASTLVGAGANVLTF.

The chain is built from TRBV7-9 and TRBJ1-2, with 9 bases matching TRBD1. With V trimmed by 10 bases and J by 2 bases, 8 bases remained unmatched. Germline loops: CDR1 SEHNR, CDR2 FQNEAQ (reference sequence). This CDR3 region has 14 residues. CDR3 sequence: CATIRTGANYGYTF. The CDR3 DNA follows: TGTGCCACTATCAGGACAGGGGCAAACTATGGCTACACCTTC.

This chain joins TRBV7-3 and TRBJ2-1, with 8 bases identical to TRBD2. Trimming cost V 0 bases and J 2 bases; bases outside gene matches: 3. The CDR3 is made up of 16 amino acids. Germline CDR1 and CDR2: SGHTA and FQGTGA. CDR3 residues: CASSLTLAATYNEQFF. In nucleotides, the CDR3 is TGTGCCAGCAGCTTAACACTAGCGGCAACCTACAATGAGCAGTTCTTC. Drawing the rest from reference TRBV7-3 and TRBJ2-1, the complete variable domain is GAGVSQTPSNKVTEKGKYVELRCDPISGHTALYWYRQSLGQGPEFLIYFQGTGAADDSGLPNDRFFAVRPEGSVSTLKIQRTERGDSAVYLCASSLTLAATYNEQFFGPGTRLTVL.

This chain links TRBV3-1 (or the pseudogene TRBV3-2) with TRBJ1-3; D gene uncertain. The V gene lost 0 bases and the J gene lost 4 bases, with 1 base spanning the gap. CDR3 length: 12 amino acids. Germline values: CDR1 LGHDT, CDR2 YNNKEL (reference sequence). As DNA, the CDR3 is TGTGCCAGCAGCCAAGAGGGAAACACCATATATTTT. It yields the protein CASSQEGNTIYF.

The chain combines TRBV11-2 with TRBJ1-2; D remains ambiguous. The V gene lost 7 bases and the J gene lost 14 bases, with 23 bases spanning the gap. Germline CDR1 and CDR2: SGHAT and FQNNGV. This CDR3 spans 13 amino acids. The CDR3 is CASTTSRTGFLTF. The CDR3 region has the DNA TGTGCCAGCACCACTTCGAGGACCGGGTTCTTAACCTTC. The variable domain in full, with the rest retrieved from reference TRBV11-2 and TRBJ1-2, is EAGVAQSPRYKIIEKRQSVAFWCNPISGHATLYWYQQILGQGPKLLIQFQNNGVVDDSQLPKDRFSAERLKGVDSTLKIQPAKLEDSAVYLCASTTSRTGFLTFGSGTRLTVV.

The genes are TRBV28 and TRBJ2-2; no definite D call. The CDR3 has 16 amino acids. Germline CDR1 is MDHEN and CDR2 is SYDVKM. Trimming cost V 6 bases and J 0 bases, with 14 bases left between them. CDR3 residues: CASRPIYPANTGELFF. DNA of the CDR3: TGTGCCAGCAGACCTATCTACCCAGCGAACACCGGGGAGCTGTTTTTT. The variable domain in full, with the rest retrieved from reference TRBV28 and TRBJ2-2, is DVKVTQSSRYLVKRTGEKVFLECVQDMDHENMFWYRQDPGLGLRLIYFSYDVKMKEKGDIPEGYSVSREKKERFSLILESASTNQTSMYLCASRPIYPANTGELFFGEGSRLTVL.

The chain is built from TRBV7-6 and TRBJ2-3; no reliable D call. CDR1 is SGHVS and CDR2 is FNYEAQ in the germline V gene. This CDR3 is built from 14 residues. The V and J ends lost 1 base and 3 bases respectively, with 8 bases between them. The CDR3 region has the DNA TGTGCCAGCAGCTTAGGGTTCGGAACAGATACGCAGTATTTT. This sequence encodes CASSLGFGTDTQYF.

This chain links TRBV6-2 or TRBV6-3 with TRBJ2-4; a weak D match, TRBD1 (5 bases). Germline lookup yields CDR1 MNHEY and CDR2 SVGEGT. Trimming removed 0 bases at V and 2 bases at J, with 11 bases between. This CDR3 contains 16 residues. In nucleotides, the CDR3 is TGTGCCAGCAGTTACTCTTACAAGGGGCCCAAAAACATTCAGTACTTC. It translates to CASSYSYKGPKNIQYF.

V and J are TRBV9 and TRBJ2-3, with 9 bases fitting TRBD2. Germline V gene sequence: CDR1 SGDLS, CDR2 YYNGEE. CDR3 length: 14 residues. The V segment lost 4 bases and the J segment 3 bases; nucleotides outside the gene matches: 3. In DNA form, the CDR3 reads TGTGCCAGCAGCACCAGCGGGGGGACAGATACGCAGTATTTT. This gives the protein CASSTSGGTDTQYF.

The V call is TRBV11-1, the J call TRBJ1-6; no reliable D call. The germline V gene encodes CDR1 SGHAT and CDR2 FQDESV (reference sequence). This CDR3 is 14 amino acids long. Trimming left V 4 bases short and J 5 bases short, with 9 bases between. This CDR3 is CASSSDGDNSPLHF. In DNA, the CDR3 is TGTGCCAGCAGCTCGGACGGTGATAATTCACCCCTCCACTTT.

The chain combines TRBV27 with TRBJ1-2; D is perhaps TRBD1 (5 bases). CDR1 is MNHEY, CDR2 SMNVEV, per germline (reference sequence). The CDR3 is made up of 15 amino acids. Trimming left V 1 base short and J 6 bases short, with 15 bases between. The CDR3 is CASSLLGQGNDGYTF. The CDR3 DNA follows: TGTGCCAGCAGTTTATTAGGGCAGGGAAACGATGGCTACACCTTC.

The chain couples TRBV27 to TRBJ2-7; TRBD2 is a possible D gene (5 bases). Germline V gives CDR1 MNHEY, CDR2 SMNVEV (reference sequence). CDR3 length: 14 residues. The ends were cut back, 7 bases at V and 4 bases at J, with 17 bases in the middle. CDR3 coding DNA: TGTGCCAGCATGAGGGTGGGTACCAGATACGAGCAGTACTTC. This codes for CASMRVGTRYEQYF.

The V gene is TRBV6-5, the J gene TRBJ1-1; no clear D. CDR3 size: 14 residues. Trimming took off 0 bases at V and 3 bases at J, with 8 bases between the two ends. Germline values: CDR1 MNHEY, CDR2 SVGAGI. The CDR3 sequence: CASSYSWRDTEAFF. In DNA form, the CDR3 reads TGTGCCAGCAGTTACTCATGGAGGGACACTGAAGCTTTCTTT.

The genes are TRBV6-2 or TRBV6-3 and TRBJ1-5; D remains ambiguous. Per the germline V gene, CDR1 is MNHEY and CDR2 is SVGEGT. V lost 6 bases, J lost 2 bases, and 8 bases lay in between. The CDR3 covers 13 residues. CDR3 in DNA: TGTGCCAGCAGCCCACGGGGCAATCAGCCCCAGCATTTT. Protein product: CASSPRGNQPQHF.

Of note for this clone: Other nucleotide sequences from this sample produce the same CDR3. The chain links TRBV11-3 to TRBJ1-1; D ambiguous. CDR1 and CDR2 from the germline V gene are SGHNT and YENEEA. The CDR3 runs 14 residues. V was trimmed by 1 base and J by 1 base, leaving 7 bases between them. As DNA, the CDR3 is TGTGCCAGCAGCTTAGGTGGAGGGAACACTGAAGCTTTCTTT. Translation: CASSLGGGNTEAFF.

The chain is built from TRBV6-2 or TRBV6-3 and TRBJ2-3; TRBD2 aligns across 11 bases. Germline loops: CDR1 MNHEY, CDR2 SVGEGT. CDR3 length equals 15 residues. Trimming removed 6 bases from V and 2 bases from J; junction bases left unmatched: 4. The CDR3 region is CASSLGLADTDTQYF. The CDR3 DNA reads TGTGCCAGCAGCCTGGGACTAGCGGACACAGATACGCAGTATTTT.

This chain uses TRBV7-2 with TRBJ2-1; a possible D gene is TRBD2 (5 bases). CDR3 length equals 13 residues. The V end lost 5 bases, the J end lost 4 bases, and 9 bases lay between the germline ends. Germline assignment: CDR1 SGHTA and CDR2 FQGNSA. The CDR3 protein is CASSHSGYNEQFF. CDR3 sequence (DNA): TGTGCCAGCAGCCACAGCGGATACAATGAGCAGTTCTTC.

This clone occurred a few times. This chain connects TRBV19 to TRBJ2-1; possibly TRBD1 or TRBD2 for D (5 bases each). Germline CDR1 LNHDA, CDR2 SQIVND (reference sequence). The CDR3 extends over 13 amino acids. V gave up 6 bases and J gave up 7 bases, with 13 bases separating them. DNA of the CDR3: TGTGCCAGTAGGTCCCCGGGGCCTAATGAGCAGTTCTTC. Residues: CASRSPGPNEQFF.

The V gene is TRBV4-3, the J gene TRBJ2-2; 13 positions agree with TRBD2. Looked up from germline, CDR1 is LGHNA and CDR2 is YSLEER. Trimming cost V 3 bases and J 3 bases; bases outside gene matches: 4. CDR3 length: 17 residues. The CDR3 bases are TGCGCCAGCAGCCACCAACTAGCGGGAGGGGACACCGGGGAGCTGTTTTTT. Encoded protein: CASSHQLAGGDTGELFF.

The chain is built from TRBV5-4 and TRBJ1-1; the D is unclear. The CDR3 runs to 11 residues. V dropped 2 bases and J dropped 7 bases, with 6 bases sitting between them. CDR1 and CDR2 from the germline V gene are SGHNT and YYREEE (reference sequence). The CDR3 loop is CASSLSIEAFF. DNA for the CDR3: TGTGCCAGCAGCTTAAGCATTGAAGCTTTCTTT.

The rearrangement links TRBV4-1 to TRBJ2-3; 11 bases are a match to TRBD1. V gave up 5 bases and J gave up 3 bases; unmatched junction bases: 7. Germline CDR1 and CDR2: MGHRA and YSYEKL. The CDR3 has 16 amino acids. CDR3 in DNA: TGCGCCAGCAGCAGGGGGACAGGGGGACGTACAGATACGCAGTATTTT. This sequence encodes CASSRGTGGRTDTQYF.

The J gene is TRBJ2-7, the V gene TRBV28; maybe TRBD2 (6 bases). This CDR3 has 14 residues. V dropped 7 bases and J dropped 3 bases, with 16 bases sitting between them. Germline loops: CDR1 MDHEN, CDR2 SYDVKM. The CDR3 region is CASIPNRENYEQYF. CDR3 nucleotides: TGTGCCAGCATACCAAATCGGGAGAACTACGAGCAGTACTTC.

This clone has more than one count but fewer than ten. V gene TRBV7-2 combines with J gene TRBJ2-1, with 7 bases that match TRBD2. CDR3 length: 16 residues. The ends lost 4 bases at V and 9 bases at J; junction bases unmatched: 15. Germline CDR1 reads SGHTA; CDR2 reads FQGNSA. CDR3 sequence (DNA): TGTGCCAGCAGCTCCCATGTCGGTCCGTCGGGGGGTGAGCAGTTCTTC. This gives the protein CASSSHVGPSGGEQFF.

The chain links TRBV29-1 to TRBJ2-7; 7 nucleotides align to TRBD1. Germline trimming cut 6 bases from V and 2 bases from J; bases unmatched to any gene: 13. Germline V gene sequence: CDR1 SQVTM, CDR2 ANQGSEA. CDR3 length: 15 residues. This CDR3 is CSVAGTERGTYEQYF. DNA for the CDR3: TGCAGCGTGGCCGGGACAGAAAGAGGTACCTACGAGCAGTACTTC.